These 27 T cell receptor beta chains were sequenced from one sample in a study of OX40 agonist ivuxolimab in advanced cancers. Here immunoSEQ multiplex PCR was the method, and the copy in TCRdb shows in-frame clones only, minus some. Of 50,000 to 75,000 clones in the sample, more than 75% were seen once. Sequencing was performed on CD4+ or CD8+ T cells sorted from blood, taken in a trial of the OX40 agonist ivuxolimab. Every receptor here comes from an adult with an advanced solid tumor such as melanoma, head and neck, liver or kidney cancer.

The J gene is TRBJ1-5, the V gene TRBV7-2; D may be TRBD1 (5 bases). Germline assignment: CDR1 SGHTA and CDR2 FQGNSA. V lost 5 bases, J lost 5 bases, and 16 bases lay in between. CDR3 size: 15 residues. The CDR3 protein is CASSPDWGNDQPQHF. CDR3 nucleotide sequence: TGTGCCAGCAGCCCGGACTGGGGGAACGATCAGCCCCAGCATTTT. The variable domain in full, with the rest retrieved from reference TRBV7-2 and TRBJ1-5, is GAGVSQSPSNKVTEKGKDVELRCDPISGHTALYWYRQSLGQGLEFLIYFQGNSAPDKSGLPSDRFSAERTGGSVSTLTIQRTQQEDSAVYLCASSPDWGNDQPQHFGDGTRLSIL.

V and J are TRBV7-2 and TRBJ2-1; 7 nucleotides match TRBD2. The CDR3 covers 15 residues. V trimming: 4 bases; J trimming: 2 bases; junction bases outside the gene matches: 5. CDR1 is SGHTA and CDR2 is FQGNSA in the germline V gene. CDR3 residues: CASSSRGDPYNEQFF. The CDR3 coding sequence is TGTGCCAGCAGCTCTCGGGGGGACCCCTACAATGAGCAGTTCTTC.

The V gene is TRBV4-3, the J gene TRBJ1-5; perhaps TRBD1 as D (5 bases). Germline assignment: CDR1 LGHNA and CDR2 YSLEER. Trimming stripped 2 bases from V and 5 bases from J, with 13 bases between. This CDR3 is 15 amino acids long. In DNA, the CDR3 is TGCGCCAGCAGCCAATCGGGGCTGACTCATCAGCCCCAGCATTTT. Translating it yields CASSQSGLTHQPQHF.

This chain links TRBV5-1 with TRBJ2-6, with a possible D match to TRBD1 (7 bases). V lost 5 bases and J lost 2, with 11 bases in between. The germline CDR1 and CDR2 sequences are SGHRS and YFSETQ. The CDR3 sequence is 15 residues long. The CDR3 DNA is TGCGCCAGCAGTCAGGGGGGCACTGGGGCCAACGTCCTGACTTTC. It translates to CASSQGGTGANVLTF. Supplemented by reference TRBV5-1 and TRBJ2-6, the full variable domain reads KAGVTQTPRYLIKTRGQQVTLSCSPISGHRSVSWYQQTPGQGLQFLFEYFSETQRNKGNFPGRFSGRQFSNSRSEMNVSTLELGDSALYLCASSQGGTGANVLTFGAGSRLTVL.

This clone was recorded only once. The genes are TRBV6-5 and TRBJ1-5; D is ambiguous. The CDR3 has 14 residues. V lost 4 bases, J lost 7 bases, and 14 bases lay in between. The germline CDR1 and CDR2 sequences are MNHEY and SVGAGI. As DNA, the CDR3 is TGTGCCAGCAGTTTGCAAGAAAGTAGGCAGCCCCAGCATTTT. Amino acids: CASSLQESRQPQHF.

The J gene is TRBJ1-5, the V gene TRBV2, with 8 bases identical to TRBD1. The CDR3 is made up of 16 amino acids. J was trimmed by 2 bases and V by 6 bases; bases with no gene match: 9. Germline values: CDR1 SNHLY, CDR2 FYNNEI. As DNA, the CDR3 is TGTGCCAGCAGCGGACAGGGTCCCCATGGCAATCAGCCCCAGCATTTT. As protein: CASSGQGPHGNQPQHF.

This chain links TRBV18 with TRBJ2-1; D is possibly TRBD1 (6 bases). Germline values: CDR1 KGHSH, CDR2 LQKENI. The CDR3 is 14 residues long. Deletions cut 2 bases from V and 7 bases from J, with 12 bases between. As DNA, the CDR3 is TGTGCCAGCTCACCAGCAGGGGCAGTGAATGAGCAGTTCTTC. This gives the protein CASSPAGAVNEQFF.

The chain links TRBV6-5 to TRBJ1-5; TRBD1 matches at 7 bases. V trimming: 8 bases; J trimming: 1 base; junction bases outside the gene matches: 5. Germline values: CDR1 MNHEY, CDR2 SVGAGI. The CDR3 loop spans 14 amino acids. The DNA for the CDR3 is TGTGCCAGCCAACCGACAGGGAGCAATCAGCCCCAGCATTTT. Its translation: CASQPTGSNQPQHF.

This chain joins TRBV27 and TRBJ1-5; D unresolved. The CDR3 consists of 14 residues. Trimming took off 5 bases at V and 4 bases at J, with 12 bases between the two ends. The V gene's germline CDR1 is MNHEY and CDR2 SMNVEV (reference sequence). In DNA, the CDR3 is TGTGCCAGCAGTACCCGACGGCTGAATCAGCCCCAGCATTTT. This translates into CASSTRRLNQPQHF.

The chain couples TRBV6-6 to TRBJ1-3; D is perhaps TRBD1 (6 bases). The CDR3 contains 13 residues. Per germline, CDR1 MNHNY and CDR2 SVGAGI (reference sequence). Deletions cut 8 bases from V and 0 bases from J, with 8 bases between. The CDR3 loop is CASGQSSGNTIYF. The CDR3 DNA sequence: TGTGCCAGCGGACAGTCCTCTGGAAACACCATATATTTT.

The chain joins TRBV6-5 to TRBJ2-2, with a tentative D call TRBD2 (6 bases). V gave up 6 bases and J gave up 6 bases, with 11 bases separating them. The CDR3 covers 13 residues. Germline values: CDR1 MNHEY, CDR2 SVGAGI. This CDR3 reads CASRTGGPGELFF. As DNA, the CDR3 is TGTGCCAGCAGAACCGGGGGTCCCGGGGAGCTGTTTTTT.

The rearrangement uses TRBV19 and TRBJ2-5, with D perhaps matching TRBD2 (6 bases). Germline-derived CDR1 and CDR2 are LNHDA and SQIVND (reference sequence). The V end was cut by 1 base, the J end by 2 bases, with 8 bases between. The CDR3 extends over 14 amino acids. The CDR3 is CASSIALAQETQYF. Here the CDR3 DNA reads TGTGCCAGTAGTATAGCGCTAGCGCAAGAGACCCAGTACTTC.

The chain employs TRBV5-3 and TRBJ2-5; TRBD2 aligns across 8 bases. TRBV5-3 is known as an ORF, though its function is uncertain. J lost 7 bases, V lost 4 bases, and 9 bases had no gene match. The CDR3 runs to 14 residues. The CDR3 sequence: CARSLVSGGGTQYF. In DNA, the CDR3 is TGTGCCAGAAGCCTCGTCAGCGGGGGAGGGACCCAGTACTTC.

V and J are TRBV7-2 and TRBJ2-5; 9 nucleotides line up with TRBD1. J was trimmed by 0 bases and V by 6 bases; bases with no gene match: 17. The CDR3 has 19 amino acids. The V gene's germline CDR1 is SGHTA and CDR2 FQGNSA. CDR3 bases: TGTGCCAGCAGAGGGGACGCCGGGACAGGGCTATTCAACCAAGAGACCCAGTACTTC. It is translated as CASRGDAGTGLFNQETQYF.

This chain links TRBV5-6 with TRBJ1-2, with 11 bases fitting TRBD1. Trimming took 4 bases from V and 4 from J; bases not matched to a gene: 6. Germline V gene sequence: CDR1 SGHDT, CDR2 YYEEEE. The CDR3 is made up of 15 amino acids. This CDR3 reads CASSGTGGVSYGYTF. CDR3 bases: TGTGCCAGCAGCGGGACAGGGGGGGTATCCTATGGCTACACCTTC.

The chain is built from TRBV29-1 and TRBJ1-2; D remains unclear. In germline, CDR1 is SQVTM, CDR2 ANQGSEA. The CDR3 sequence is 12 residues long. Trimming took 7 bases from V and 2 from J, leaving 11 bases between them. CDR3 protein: CSANGQNYGYTF. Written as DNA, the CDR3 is TGCAGCGCCAACGGTCAAAACTATGGCTACACCTTC.

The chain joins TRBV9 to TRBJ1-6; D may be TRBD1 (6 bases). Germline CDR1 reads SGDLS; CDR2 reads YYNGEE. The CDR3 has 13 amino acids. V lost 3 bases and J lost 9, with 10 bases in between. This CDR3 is CASSDPTGSPLHF. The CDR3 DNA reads TGTGCCAGCAGCGATCCGACAGGTTCACCCCTCCACTTT. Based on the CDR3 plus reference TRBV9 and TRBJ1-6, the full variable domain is DSGVTQTPKHLITATGQRVTLRCSPRSGDLSVYWYQQSLDQGLQFLIQYYNGEERAKGNILERFSAQQFPDLHSELNLSSLELGDSALYFCASSDPTGSPLHFGNGTRLTVT.

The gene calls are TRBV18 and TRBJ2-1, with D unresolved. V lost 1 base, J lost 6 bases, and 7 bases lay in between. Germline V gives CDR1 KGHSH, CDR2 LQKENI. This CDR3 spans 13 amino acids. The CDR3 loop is CASSPRSTNEQFF. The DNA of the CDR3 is TGTGCCAGCTCACCACGCTCCACCAATGAGCAGTTCTTC.

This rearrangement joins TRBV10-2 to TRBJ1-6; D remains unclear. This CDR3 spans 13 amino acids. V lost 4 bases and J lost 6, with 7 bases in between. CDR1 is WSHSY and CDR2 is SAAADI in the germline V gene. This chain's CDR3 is CASSVDGNSPLHF. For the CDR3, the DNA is TGCGCCAGCAGTGTGGACGGTAATTCACCCCTCCACTTT.

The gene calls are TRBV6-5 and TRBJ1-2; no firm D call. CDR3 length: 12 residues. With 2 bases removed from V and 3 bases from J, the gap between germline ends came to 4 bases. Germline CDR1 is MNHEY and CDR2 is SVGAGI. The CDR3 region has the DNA TGTGCCAGCAGTTACCGGGACTATGGCTACACCTTC. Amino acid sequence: CASSYRDYGYTF.

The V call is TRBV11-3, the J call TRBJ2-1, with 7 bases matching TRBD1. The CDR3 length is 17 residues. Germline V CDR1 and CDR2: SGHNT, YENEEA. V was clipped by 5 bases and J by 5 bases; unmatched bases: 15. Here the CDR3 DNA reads TGTGCCAGCAGCCCGTCTTCCCCGGACAGGAGACACAATGAGCAGTTCTTC. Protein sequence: CASSPSSPDRRHNEQFF.

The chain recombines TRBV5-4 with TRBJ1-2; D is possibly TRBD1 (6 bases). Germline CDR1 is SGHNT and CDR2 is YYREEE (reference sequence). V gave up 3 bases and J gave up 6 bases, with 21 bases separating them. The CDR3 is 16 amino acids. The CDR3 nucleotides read TGTGCCAGCAGCTGGCGCGTGGTTACAGGGTTTAATGGCTACACCTTC. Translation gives CASSWRVVTGFNGYTF. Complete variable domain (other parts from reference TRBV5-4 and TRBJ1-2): ETGVTQSPTHLIKTRGQQVTLRCSSQSGHNTVSWYQQALGQGPQFIFQYYREEENGRGNFPPRFSGLQFPNYSSELNVNALELDDSALYLCASSWRVVTGFNGYTFGSGTRLTVV.

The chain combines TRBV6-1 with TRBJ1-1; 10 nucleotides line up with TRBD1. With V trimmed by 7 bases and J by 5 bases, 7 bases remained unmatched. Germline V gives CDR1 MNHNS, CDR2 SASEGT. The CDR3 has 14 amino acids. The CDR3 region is CASKAGTGDTEAFF. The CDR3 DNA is TGTGCCAGCAAGGCTGGGACAGGGGATACTGAAGCTTTCTTT.

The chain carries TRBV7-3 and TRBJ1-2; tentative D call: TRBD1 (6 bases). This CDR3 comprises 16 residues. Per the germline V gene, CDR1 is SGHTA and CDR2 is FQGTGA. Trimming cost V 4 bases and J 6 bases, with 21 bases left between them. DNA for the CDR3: TGTGCCAGCAGCTATTACCGTGTCGACAGGACGGATGGCTACACCTTC. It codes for CASSYYRVDRTDGYTF.

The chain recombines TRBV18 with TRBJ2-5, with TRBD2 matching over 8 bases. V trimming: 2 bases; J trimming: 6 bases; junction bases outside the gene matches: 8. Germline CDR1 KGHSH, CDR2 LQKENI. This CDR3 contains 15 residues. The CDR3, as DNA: TGTGCCAGCTCACCAAACCGGGGGGGCAGTCAGACCCAGTACTTC. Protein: CASSPNRGGSQTQYF. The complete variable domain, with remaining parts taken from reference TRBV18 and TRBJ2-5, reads NAGVMQNPRHLVRRRGQEARLRCSPMKGHSHVYWYRQLPEEGLKFMVYLQKENIIDESGMPKERFSAEFPKEGPSILRIQQVVRGDSAAYFCASSPNRGGSQTQYFGPGTRLLVL.

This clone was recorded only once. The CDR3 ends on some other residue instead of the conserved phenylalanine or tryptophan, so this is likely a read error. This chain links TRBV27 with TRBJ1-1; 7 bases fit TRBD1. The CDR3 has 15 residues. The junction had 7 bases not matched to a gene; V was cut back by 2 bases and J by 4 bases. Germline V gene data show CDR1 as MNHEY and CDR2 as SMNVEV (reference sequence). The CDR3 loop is CASSLKVQGGTEAFL. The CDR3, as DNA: TGTGCCAGCAGTTTAAAGGTCCAGGGGGGCACTGAAGCTTTCCTT.

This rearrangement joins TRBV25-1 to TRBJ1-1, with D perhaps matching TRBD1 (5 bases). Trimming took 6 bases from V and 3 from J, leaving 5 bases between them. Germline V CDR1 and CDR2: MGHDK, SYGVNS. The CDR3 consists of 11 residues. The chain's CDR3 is CASRGDTEAFF. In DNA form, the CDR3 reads TGTGCCAGCAGGGGGGACACTGAAGCTTTCTTT.